This T cell receptor (beta chain) is drawn from a study of blood T cells in healthy people across ages (dated by TCRdb to the mid-2010s). Study-level background: In model experiments, template switching captured about one uniquely barcoded TCR beta cDNA molecule for every two T cells. Donors of different ages were randomly distributed across sequencing lanes to avoid experimental bias. To track age-related changes in TCR beta repertoire diversity, the study relied on deep sequencing normalized with unique cDNA molecular identifiers. For two donors (one aged 18 to 30 and one aged 80 or older), the study analyzed two additional independent replicas of 1 million unique cDNA reads from the same blood draw. The donors were split into four age groups: young (average around 17 years), middle-aged (39), aged (over 55) and long-lived (under 90).

Donors were about 36 systemically healthy Caucasian individuals from Russia aged roughly 6 to 90 years. Each donor gave about 9.8 milliliters of peripheral blood, drawn into EDTA-treated Vacutainer tubes. PBMCs were isolated by Ficoll-Paque density-gradient centrifugation, with at least 6 million obtained per sample. Trizol reagent was used to extract total RNA from the PBMCs, yielding at least 6 micrograms per sample. For every donor, an aliquot of PBMCs went through flow cytometry to measure the percentages of naive CD45RAhigh/CD27high T cells. Library preparation employed 5' RACE. The reads were generated on an Illumina HiSeq 2500. A second PCR of roughly 6 to 11 cycles was performed with a sample-barcoded 5' primer and a J-beta primer mix. A template-switch 5' adaptor carrying 12 random nucleotides introduced a unique molecular identifier onto each TCR beta cDNA molecule. At least 3 million CDR3-containing paired-end reads were obtained from each sample. First-strand cDNA synthesis was performed from all RNA using the Mint cDNA synthesis kit, with priming by a TRBC-specific oligonucleotide. Following uracil-DNA glycosylase treatment, a first 18-cycle PCR with universal primers M1SS and BC2_uni_R was performed on all cDNA. Processing in the source paper ran as follows. Each sample was normalized by randomly selecting 1 million high-quality reads, each carrying a distinct molecular identifier. Reads sharing molecular identifiers were discarded rather than binned into consensus sequences. CDR3 identification, clonotype clustering and error correction used MiTCR with a Q25 quality threshold and the strictest error-elimination algorithm. Lower-bound total TCR beta diversity was estimated with a nonparametric unseen species model using Euler transformation. TCRdb trimmed public reads at Q25 via fastp, called clones via MiXCR and kept in-frame beta chains. Rows with a matching CDR3 protein are joined into one entry that keeps the most common DNA and genes. TCRdb assigned the V and J calls; the authors' analysis was not used. Present in this sample are 1.5 million to 2 million distinct CDR3 sequences, around half of which were seen just once. The biggest ten clones account for less than 2.5% of the sample.

This clonotype was counted many times. No antigen is known for it. Base qualities are not at hand, and no much larger clone is one base apart. There are 14 amino acids in the CDR3, from cysteine to phenylalanine inclusive. Of all the DNA, just the CDR3 is kept, 42 bases in frame from base 1. V is cut back by 7 bases and J by 5 bases, with 7 bases in the junction unmatched. CDR1 and CDR2 were assigned from the germline V gene (reference sequence) as SEHNR and FQNEAQ. Study-level results and caveats: Compared with the aged group, more naive CD4+ T cells, fewer expanded clones and increased TCR diversity were shown by the long-lived group, suggesting age selection. Conclusive comparison of naive and antigen-experienced compartments was prevented by the profiling of bulk unsorted PBMCs. Donor CMV infection status was unknown, potentially confounding age-related changes in expanded clonotypes. Observed TCR beta diversity correlated strongly with the percentage of naive T cells measured by flow cytometry. As age increased, observed TCR beta diversity per million T cells dropped in a roughly linear way, and a significant reduction was already evident by age around 41. Total diversity estimates from one million sequenced T cells were considered lower bounds and underestimates.

Source material: blood. The sequence is built from TRBV7-9 and TRBJ1-4, with 7 junctional bases fitting TRBD1. The source is a woman between 35 and 50 years old in good health. The DNA is as follows: TGTGCCAGCACCACCGGGACAGAGAATGAAAAACTGTTTTTT. This yields the protein CASTTGTENEKLFF. Supplemented by the reference TRBV7-9 and TRBJ1-4 proteins around the CDR3, the complete variable domain is DTGVSQNPRHKITKRGQNVTFRCDPISEHNRLYWYRQTLGQGPEFLTYFQNEAQLEKSRLLSDRFSAERPKGSFSTLEIQRTEQGDSAMYLCASTTGTENEKLFFGSGTQLSVL.